Listed below are T cell receptor beta chains from one sample, sequenced in a study of vaccination and CD4 T cells after COVID-19. Their antigen targets remain unknown. One entry per CDR3 protein, called by TCRdb with MiXCR from the PCR reads. The sample yields around 17,000 distinct CDR3 sequences, 35% seen once. Specimen: cultured CD4+ T cells from blood. These TCRs come from a human donor with COVID-19. CDR3s include the opening cysteine and the closing phenylalanine or tryptophan. Fields, in order: J gene, D gene, V gene, clone size, CDR3 protein, CDR3 DNA. D genes are given only for firm matches. Clone size is stated in some rows and not others, as once, few, many or a class when expanded.

TRBJ1-4 | NA | TRBV6-2/TRBV6-3 | NA | CASSRMSNEKLFF | TGTGCCAGCAGTCGGATGTCTAATGAAAAACTGTTTTTT
TRBJ2-1 | TRBD2 | TRBV6-2/TRBV6-3 | NA | CASSYSADGGGFYNEQFF | TGTGCCAGCAGTTACAGCGCAGATGGGGGGGGGTTTTACAATGAGCAGTTCTTC
TRBJ1-4 | NA | TRBV2 | few | CASSGEGRKLFF | TGTGCCAGCAGTGGGGAGGGCCGAAAACTGTTTTTT
TRBJ1-1 | NA | TRBV7-9 | NA | CASSFEGVGTEAFF | TGTGCCAGCAGCTTTGAAGGCGTCGGCACTGAAGCTTTCTTT
TRBJ1-1 | TRBD1 | TRBV20-1 | NA | CSARGDSRITEAFF | TGCAGTGCTAGGGGGGACAGCCGGATAACTGAAGCTTTCTTT
TRBJ2-3 | TRBD1 | TRBV28 | NA | CASSLGGQGTDTQYF | TGTGCCAGCAGTTTAGGGGGACAGGGGACAGATACGCAGTATTTT
TRBJ1-6 | NA | TRBV9 | NA | CASSVGQGPNSPLHF | TGTGCCAGCAGCGTAGGCCAGGGCCCAAATTCACCCCTCCACTTT
TRBJ2-7 | NA | TRBV19 | NA | CASSYLRGARYEQYF | TGTGCCAGTAGTTACCTTCGGGGGGCCAGGTACGAGCAGTACTTC
TRBJ1-4 | NA | TRBV15 | NA | CATSRDGGRAFNEKLFF | TGTGCCACCAGCAGAGATGGGGGCAGGGCTTTTAATGAAAAACTGTTTTTT
TRBJ1-5 | NA | TRBV6-2/TRBV6-3 | NA | CASSSDGPNNQPQHF | TGTGCCAGCAGTTCGGACGGCCCCAACAATCAGCCCCAGCATTTT
TRBJ2-2 | NA | TRBV28 | few | CASSFRSIFAGELFF | TGTGCCAGCAGTTTCCGGAGTATATTCGCCGGGGAGCTGTTTTTT
TRBJ1-2 | NA | TRBV19 | few | CASSTTNYGYTF | TGTGCCAGTAGTACGACAAACTATGGCTACACCTTC
TRBJ2-7 | TRBD2 | TRBV20-1 | few | CSARYTSGGVSYEQYF | TGCAGTGCTAGGTATACCAGCGGGGGGGTCTCCTACGAGCAGTACTTC
TRBJ1-1 | NA | TRBV20-1 | NA | CSARTVTTEAFF | TGCAGTGCTAGGACAGTCACCACTGAAGCTTTCTTT
TRBJ1-2 | TRBD1 | TRBV7-9 | NA | CASSSPTGVYGYTF | TGTGCCAGCAGCTCCCCGACAGGGGTGTATGGCTACACCTTC
TRBJ1-1 | TRBD1 | TRBV7-6 | few | CASSPPRGQMNTEAFF | TGTGCCAGCAGCCCCCCGCGGGGACAGATGAACACTGAAGCTTTCTTT
TRBJ1-1 | TRBD1 | TRBV7-2 | NA | CATIAPGGEAFF | TGTGCCACCATCGCTCCAGGGGGGGAAGCTTTCTTT
TRBJ1-1 | TRBD1 | TRBV7-9 | few | CASSAYRGANTEAFF | TGTGCCAGCAGCGCATACAGGGGGGCGAACACTGAAGCTTTCTTT
TRBJ1-5 | NA | TRBV5-6 | NA | CASSLAGTSNQPQHF | TGTGCCAGCAGCTTGGCGGGGACCAGCAATCAGCCCCAGCATTTT
TRBJ1-1 | TRBD1 | TRBV2 | NA | CASRIRTGPTEAFF | TGTGCCAGCAGGATCCGGACAGGGCCCACTGAAGCTTTCTTT
TRBJ2-7 | NA | TRBV6-2/TRBV6-3 | few | CASSYRAATYEQYF | TGTGCCAGCAGTTACCGGGCAGCGACCTACGAGCAGTACTTC
TRBJ2-7 | NA | TRBV6-5 | NA | CASSYSAYTYEQYF | TGTGCCAGCAGTTACTCGGCATACACCTACGAGCAGTACTTC
TRBJ1-1 | NA | TRBV4-3 | NA | CASSGGRRNTEAFF | TGCGCCAGCAGCGGCGGCCGCAGGAACACTGAAGCTTTCTTT
TRBJ2-2 | NA | TRBV2 | NA | CASMQGGTGELFF | TGTGCCAGTATGCAGGGCGGCACCGGGGAGCTGTTTTTT
TRBJ1-2 | TRBD1 | TRBV5-3 | NA | CASSFGSDRDNYGYTF | TGTGCCAGCAGCTTTGGCTCCGACAGGGATAACTATGGCTACACCTTC
TRBJ2-3 | NA | TRBV2 | NA | CASSERSQGLTQYF | TGTGCCAGCAGTGAAAGATCTCAGGGGCTGACGCAGTATTTT
TRBJ2-3 | NA | TRBV7-9 | few | CASSLRASADTQYF | TGTGCCAGCAGCTTACGGGCTAGCGCAGATACGCAGTATTTT
TRBJ1-5 | TRBD1 | TRBV30 | NA | CAWSTGTGGFQPQHF | TGTGCCTGGAGTACTGGGACAGGGGGTTTTCAGCCCCAGCATTTT
TRBJ1-3 | TRBD1 | TRBV24-1 | few | CATSDFDRASGNTIYF | TGTGCCACCAGTGACTTCGACAGGGCCTCAGGAAACACCATATATTTT
TRBJ1-2 | NA | TRBV2 | few | CASSEFGPGNYGYTF | TGTGCCAGCAGTGAATTTGGGCCAGGGAACTATGGCTACACCTTC
TRBJ1-6 | NA | TRBV6-1 | few | CASSHSYNSPLHF | TGTGCCAGCAGCCACTCCTATAATTCACCCCTCCACTTT
TRBJ1-3 | NA | TRBV5-1 | NA | CASSPGPSNPTIYF | TGCGCCAGCAGCCCGGGACCGAGTAACCCCACCATATATTTT
TRBJ2-2 | NA | TRBV11-2 | large | CASSFVNTGELFF | TGTGCCAGCAGCTTCGTAAACACCGGGGAGCTGTTTTTT
TRBJ2-2 | NA | TRBV15 | few | CATSRAQGSTGELFF | TGTGCCACCAGCAGAGCCCAGGGATCCACCGGGGAGCTGTTTTTT
TRBJ1-5 | NA | TRBV12-3/TRBV12-4 | few | CASSSALWGIGGNQPQHF | TGTGCCAGCAGTTCTGCCCTATGGGGAATTGGTGGCAATCAGCCCCAGCATTTT
TRBJ2-5 | NA | TRBV6-5 | few | CASSYGGTSSRGFQETQYF | TGTGCCAGCAGTTACGGCGGGACATCCTCCAGGGGTTTCCAAGAGACCCAGTACTTC
TRBJ2-7 | TRBD2 | TRBV6-4 | NA | CALRLAYRTSGSLRGLEQYF | TGTGCCTTGAGGCTGGCATACCGGACTAGCGGGTCTCTCCGGGGCCTCGAGCAGTACTTC
TRBJ2-7 | TRBD1 | TRBV12-3/TRBV12-4 | NA | CASSSRQGTYEQYF | TGTGCCAGCAGTTCCCGACAGGGGACCTACGAGCAGTACTTC
TRBJ1-1 | TRBD1 | TRBV15 | few | CATLRGQEGVRGTEAFF | TGTGCCACCCTTCGTGGACAGGAGGGGGTGAGGGGCACTGAAGCTTTCTTT
TRBJ2-3 | TRBD2 | TRBV7-9 | NA | CASGGRANTQYF | TGTGCCAGCGGAGGGAGGGCAAATACGCAGTATTTT
TRBJ2-2 | NA | TRBV20-1 | NA | CSASPRTRANPGELFF | TGCAGTGCTAGTCCCCGGACAAGGGCCAACCCCGGGGAGCTGTTTTTT
TRBJ2-7 | TRBD1 | TRBV7-9 | once | CASSRDRGFHEQYF | TGTGCCAGCAGCCGGGACAGGGGGTTCCACGAGCAGTACTTC
TRBJ1-6 | TRBD1 | TRBV28 | NA | CASRKGQIFSPLHF | TGTGCCAGCAGAAAGGGACAGATCTTTTCACCCCTCCACTTT
TRBJ1-2 | NA | TRBV11-2 | few | CASSSPSTGSSGYGYTF | TGTGCCAGCAGCTCCCCATCTACCGGATCCTCAGGGTATGGCTACACCTTC
TRBJ1-5 | TRBD1 | TRBV6-1 | NA | CASSKTQGDQPQHF | TGTGCCAGCAGTAAAACCCAGGGGGATCAGCCCCAGCATTTT
TRBJ1-5 | NA | TRBV5-8 | NA | CASSQGRTSNQPQHF | TGTGCCAGCAGCCAGGGACGGACTAGCAATCAGCCCCAGCATTTT
TRBJ2-7 | NA | TRBV6-5 | NA | CASSYGGASYEQYF | TGTGCCAGCAGTTACGGCGGGGCCTCCTACGAGCAGTACTTC
TRBJ2-1 | TRBD1 | TRBV7-3 | NA | CASSRTTGTGMYNEQFF | TGTGCCAGCAGCCGGACTACCGGGACAGGGATGTACAATGAGCAGTTCTTC
TRBJ2-7 | NA | TRBV12-3/TRBV12-4 | NA | CASKLPGANEQYF | TGTGCCAGCAAACTGCCAGGGGCGAACGAGCAGTACTTC
TRBJ1-5 | NA | TRBV7-8 | NA | CASSLAEYSNQPQHF | TGTGCCAGCAGCTTAGCCGAGTATAGCAATCAGCCCCAGCATTTT
TRBJ2-7 | TRBD2 | TRBV7-2 | few | CASSSSTSGVYEQYF | TGTGCCAGCAGCTCCTCCACTAGCGGGGTTTACGAGCAGTACTTC
TRBJ2-6 | NA | TRBV5-1 | NA | CASLKGGSGANVLTF | TGCGCCAGCTTAAAAGGGGGCTCTGGGGCCAACGTCCTGACTTTC
TRBJ1-4 | NA | TRBV25-1 | few | CASSVGGPDEKLFF | TGTGCCAGCAGTGTGGGCGGTCCGGATGAAAAACTGTTTTTT
TRBJ1-2 | TRBD1 | TRBV28 | few | CASSTPGQGNYGYTF | TGTGCCAGCAGTACCCCGGGACAGGGAAACTATGGCTACACCTTC
TRBJ1-1 | NA | TRBV6-2/TRBV6-3 | once | CASSYSIQAQVIGTEAFF | TGTGCCAGCAGTTACTCGATCCAGGCCCAGGTGATAGGCACTGAAGCTTTCTTT